These 16 T cell receptor beta chains came from one sample sequenced in a study of T-cell reconstitution after alpha-beta-depleted transplantation in children. This sample's TCRbeta library carried unique molecular identifier barcodes. TCRdb re-called the PCR reads with MiXCR, one entry per CDR3 protein. This table has approximately 400,000 distinct CDR3 sequences, 15% to 20% appearing once. Sequenced material: PBMCs, mostly from graft donor cells, taken 360 days after TCRalphabeta/CD19-depleted stem cell transplant. The receptors were gathered from a boy under three years old who had a stem cell transplant for Wiskott-Aldrich syndrome, so the T cells may come from the graft donor.

The sample holds a few counts of this clonotype. The gene calls are TRBV20-1 and TRBJ2-1; 13 bases agree with TRBD2. This CDR3 is built from 16 residues. With V trimmed by 6 bases and J by 7 bases, 12 bases remained unmatched. Per germline, CDR1 DFQATT and CDR2 SNEGSKA (reference sequence). DNA of the CDR3: TGCAGTGCAAGTGGGCGGACTAGCGGGAGATGGAATGAGCAGTTCTTC. This translates into CSASGRTSGRWNEQFF.

Many counts were recorded for this clonotype. V and J are TRBV6-2 or TRBV6-3 and TRBJ2-6, with unresolved D. The ends were cut back, 7 bases at V and 0 bases at J, with 22 bases in the middle. The CDR3 loop spans 19 amino acids. Germline loops: CDR1 MNHEY, CDR2 SVGEGT. For the CDR3, the DNA is TGTGCCAGCACCCCTAACCGTGGGAACAGCAACTCTGGGGCCAACGTCCTGACTTTC. Encoded protein: CASTPNRGNSNSGANVLTF.

The rearrangement links TRBV10-3 to TRBJ2-1; 9 nucleotides match TRBD2. Per germline, CDR1 ENHRY and CDR2 SYGVKD. The CDR3 loop spans 15 amino acids. The ends lost 3 bases at V and 7 bases at J; junction bases unmatched: 7. CDR3 residues: CAISDLAGQYNEQFF. The CDR3 nucleotides read TGTGCCATCAGTGACCTAGCGGGGCAATATAATGAGCAGTTCTTC.

V and J are TRBV2 and TRBJ2-7, with D perhaps given as TRBD1 or TRBD2 (7 bases each). Germline CDR1 SNHLY, CDR2 FYNNEI. This CDR3 comprises 15 residues. Trimming shortened V by 8 bases and J by 0 bases, and 17 bases separated the two germline ends. CDR3 nucleotide sequence: TGTGCCAGCCGACGACAGGGACTAAGCTCCTACGAGCAGTACTTC. Translating gives CASRRQGLSSYEQYF.

This clonotype appeared a few times. This chain uses TRBV12-3 or TRBV12-4 with TRBJ2-3; D gene unclear. Trimming removed 3 bases at V and 2 bases at J, with 18 bases between. The CDR3 runs 17 residues. This CDR3 is CASSFPKHLVLTDTQYF. CDR3 DNA: TGTGCCAGCAGTTTTCCCAAGCATCTCGTCCTCACAGATACGCAGTATTTT.

This clonotype has a handful of counts. The chain has TRBV5-1 and TRBJ2-1; 9 positions agree with TRBD1. Trimming took 5 bases from V and 3 from J; bases not matched to a gene: 3. CDR3 size: 14 residues. Germline CDR1 reads SGHRS; CDR2 reads YFSETQ. CDR3 nucleotides: TGCGCCAGCAGGGGACAGGGTTACTACAATGAGCAGTTCTTC. It is translated as CASRGQGYYNEQFF.

A few counts support this clonotype. This chain uses TRBV7-2 with TRBJ2-5, with 11 bases that match TRBD2. The CDR3 length is 15 residues. Trimming removed 5 bases from V and 4 bases from J; junction bases left unmatched: 6. The V gene's germline CDR1 is SGHTA and CDR2 FQGNSA. The CDR3, as DNA: TGTGCCAGCAGCGATACTAGCGGGAGACCAGAGACCCAGTACTTC. This translates into CASSDTSGRPETQYF.

The V gene is TRBV5-1, the J gene TRBJ2-2, with 7 bases matching TRBD2. Germline CDR1 SGHRS, CDR2 YFSETQ. CDR3 length: 15 amino acids. The V gene end was trimmed by 2 bases and the J gene end by 6 bases; junction bases not matched to a gene: 7. CDR3 bases: TGCGCCAGCAGCTTTAGACTAGCCTCATCCGGGGAGCTGTTTTTT. It codes for CASSFRLASSGELFF.

The chain is built from TRBV7-9 and TRBJ2-5; TRBD1 might be the D (6 bases). Germline CDR1 and CDR2: SEHNR and FQNEAQ (reference sequence). Trimming cost V 2 bases and J 2 bases, with 15 bases left between them. The CDR3 is made up of 16 amino acids. The CDR3 DNA reads TGTGCCAGCAGCTTATGGGGGCGGACGCAACAAGAGACCCAGTACTTC. Translation: CASSLWGRTQQETQYF.

The chain couples TRBV27 to TRBJ2-6, with a possible D match to TRBD2 (5 bases). The germline V and J ends were trimmed by 3 bases and 2 bases, with 8 bases remaining between them. CDR3 length: 15 residues. From germline, CDR1 is MNHEY and CDR2 SMNVEV (reference sequence). CDR3 sequence reads: CASSFHGTGANVLTF. The CDR3, as DNA: TGTGCCAGCAGTTTTCACGGGACTGGGGCCAACGTCCTGACTTTC. Together with reference TRBV27 and TRBJ2-6, the CDR3 gives the full variable domain: EAQVTQNPRYLITVTGKKLTVTCSQNMNHEYMSWYRQDPGLGLRQIYYSMNVEVTDKGDVPEGYKVSRKEKRNFPLILESPSPNQTSLYFCASSFHGTGANVLTFGAGSRLTVL.

V and J are TRBV6-5 and TRBJ2-7; D is ambiguous. V lost 2 bases and J lost 0, with 8 bases in between. Germline V gene sequence: CDR1 MNHEY, CDR2 SVGAGI. The CDR3 is 14 residues long. CDR3 bases: TGTGCCAGCAGTTACGACCCAGACTCCTACGAGCAGTACTTC. Its protein is CASSYDPDSYEQYF.

This clonotype was counted many times. The chain uses TRBV25-1 and TRBJ2-1; 8 bases fit TRBD2. Trimming removed 10 bases from V and 7 bases from J; junction bases left unmatched: 6. Germline V gives CDR1 MGHDK, CDR2 SYGVNS. This CDR3 spans 12 amino acids. CDR3 coding DNA: TGTGCCACCGGGACTAGATGGAATGAGCAGTTCTTC. Protein sequence: CATGTRWNEQFF.

This clonotype was picked up a small number of times. The chain recombines TRBV28 with TRBJ1-2, with D unclear. Trimming took 4 bases from V and 4 from J, leaving 10 bases between them. The CDR3 runs to 13 residues. Germline lookup yields CDR1 MDHEN and CDR2 SYDVKM. The CDR3 DNA follows: TGTGCCAGCAGTTATAGCCGGCTCTATGGCTACACCTTC. This gives the protein CASSYSRLYGYTF.

The J gene is TRBJ2-6, the V gene TRBV6-5; no reliable D call. The CDR3 extends over 15 amino acids. V lost 0 bases and J 4 bases, leaving 7 bases between the germline ends. In germline, CDR1 is MNHEY, CDR2 SVGAGI. CDR3 residues: CASSYSSGGANVLTF. DNA for the CDR3: TGTGCCAGCAGTTACTCGAGTGGCGGGGCCAACGTCCTGACTTTC.

The gene calls are TRBV5-5 and TRBJ2-2, with D perhaps matching TRBD2 (6 bases). Trimming shortened V by 5 bases and J by 7 bases, and 18 bases separated the two germline ends. The germline V gene encodes CDR1 SGHKS and CDR2 YYEKEE (reference sequence). This CDR3 is built from 15 residues. CDR3 sequence: CASSPVTLALGELFF. In DNA, the CDR3 is TGTGCCAGCAGTCCGGTCACTCTAGCGCTCGGGGAGCTGTTTTTT.

This clonotype was observed at least ten times. The rearrangement uses TRBV24-1 and TRBJ2-1; no definite D call. The V end lost 4 bases, the J end lost 9 bases, and 12 bases lay between the germline ends. Per the germline V gene, CDR1 is KGHDR and CDR2 is SFDVKD. There are 13 residues in the CDR3. This CDR3 is CATSDPPRGEQFF. For the CDR3, the DNA is TGTGCCACCAGTGACCCTCCTAGAGGTGAGCAGTTCTTC.